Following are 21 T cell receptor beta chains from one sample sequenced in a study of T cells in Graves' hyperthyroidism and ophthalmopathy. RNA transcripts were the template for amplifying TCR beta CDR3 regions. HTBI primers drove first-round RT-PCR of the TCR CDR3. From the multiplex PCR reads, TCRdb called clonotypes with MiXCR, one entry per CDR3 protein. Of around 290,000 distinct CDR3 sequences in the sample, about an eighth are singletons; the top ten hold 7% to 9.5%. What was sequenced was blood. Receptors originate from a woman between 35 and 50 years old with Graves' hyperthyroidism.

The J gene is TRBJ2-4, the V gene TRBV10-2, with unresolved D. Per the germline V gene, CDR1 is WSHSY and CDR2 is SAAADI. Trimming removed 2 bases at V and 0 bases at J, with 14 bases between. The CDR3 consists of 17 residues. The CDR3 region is CASSEDLVNPAKNIQYF. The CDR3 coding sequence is TGCGCCAGCAGTGAGGATCTAGTCAACCCAGCCAAAAACATTCAGTACTTC.

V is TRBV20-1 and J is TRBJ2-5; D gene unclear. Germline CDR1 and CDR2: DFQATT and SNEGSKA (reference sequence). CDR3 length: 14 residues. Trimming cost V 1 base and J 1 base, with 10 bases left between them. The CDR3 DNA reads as TGCAGTGCTAGAGGTGGTCGGAGCCAAGAGACCCAGTACTTC. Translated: CSARGGRSQETQYF.

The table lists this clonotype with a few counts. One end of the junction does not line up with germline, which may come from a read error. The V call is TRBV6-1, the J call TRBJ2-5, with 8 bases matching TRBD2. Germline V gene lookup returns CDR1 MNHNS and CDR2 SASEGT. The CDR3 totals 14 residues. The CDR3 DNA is TGTGCCAGCGGTGAAGCGGGGGCCAGGGAGACCCAGTACTTC. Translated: CASGEAGARETQYF.

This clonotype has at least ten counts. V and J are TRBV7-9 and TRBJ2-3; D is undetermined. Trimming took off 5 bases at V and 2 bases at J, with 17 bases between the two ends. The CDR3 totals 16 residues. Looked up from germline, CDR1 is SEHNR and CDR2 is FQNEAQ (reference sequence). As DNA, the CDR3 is TGTGCCAGCAGCCCCCCCTCATCCTTCTCCACAGATACGCAGTATTTT. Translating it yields CASSPPSSFSTDTQYF.

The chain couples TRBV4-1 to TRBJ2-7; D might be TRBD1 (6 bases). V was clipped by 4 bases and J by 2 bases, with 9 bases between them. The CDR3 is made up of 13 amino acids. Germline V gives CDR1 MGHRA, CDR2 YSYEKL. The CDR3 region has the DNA TGCGCCAGCAGCCCCCAGGGGCCCTACGAGCAGTACTTC. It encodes CASSPQGPYEQYF.

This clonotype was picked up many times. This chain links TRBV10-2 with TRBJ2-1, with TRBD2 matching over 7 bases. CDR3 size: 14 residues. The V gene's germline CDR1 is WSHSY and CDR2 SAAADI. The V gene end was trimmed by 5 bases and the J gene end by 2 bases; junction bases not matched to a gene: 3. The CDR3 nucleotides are TGCGCCAGCAGTACCGCGGGAGCCTACAATGAGCAGTTCTTC. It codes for CASSTAGAYNEQFF.

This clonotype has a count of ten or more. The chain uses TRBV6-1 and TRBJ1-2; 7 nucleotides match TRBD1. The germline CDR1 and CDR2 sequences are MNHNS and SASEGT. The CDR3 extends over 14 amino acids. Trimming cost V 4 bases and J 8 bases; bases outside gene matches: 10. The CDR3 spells CASSARQGRGGYTF. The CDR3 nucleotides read TGTGCCAGCAGTGCACGACAGGGCCGGGGAGGCTACACCTTC.

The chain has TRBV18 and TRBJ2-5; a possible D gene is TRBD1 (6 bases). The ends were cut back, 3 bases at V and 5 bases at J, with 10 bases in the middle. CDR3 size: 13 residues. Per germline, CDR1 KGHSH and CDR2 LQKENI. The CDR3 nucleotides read TGTGCCAGCTCACCCCAGGGGTTGGAGACCCAGTACTTC. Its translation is CASSPQGLETQYF.

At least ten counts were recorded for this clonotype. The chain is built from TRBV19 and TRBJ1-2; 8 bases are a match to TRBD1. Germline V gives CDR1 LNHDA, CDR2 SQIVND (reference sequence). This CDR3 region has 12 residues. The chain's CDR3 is CAQGGFNYGYTF. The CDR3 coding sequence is TGTGCACAGGGGGGGTTCAACTATGGCTACACCTTC.

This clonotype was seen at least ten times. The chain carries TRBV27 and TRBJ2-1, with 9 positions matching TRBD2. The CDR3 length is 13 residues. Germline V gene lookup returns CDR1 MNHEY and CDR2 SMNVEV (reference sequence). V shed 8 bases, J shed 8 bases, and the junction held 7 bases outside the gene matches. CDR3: CASRRAGGDEQFF. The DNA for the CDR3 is TGTGCCAGCCGCAGGGCGGGAGGGGATGAGCAGTTCTTC.

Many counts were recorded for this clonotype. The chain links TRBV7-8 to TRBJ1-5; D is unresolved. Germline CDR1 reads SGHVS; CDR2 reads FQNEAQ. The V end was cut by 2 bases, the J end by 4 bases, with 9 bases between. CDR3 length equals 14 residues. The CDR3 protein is CASSLTAINQPQHF. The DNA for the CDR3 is TGTGCCAGCAGCTTAACAGCGATAAATCAGCCCCAGCATTTT.

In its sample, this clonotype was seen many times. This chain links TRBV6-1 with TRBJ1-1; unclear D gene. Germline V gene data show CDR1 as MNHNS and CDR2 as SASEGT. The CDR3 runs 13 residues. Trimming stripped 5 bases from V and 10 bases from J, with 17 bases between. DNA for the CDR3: TGTGCCAGCAGTCACGGTCGGGTCACGGGAGCTTTCTTT. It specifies CASSHGRVTGAFF.

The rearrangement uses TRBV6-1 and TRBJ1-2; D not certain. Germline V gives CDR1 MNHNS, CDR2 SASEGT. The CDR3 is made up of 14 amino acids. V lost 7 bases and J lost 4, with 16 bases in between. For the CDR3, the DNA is TGTGCCAGCATGGGGTCACGGACTACCTATGGCTACACCTTC. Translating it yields CASMGSRTTYGYTF.

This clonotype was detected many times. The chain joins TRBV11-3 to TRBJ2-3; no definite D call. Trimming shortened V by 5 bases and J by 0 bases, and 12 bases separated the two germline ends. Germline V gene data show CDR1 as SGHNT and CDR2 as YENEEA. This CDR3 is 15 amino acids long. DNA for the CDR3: TGTGCCAGCAGCCCATGGACGACTAGCACAGATACGCAGTATTTT. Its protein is CASSPWTTSTDTQYF.

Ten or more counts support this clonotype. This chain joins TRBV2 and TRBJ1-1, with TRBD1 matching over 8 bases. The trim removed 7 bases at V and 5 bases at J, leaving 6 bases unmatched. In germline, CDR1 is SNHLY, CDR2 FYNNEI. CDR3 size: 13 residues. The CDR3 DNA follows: TGTGCCAGCACGACAGGGGAAATGACTGAAGCTTTCTTT. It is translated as CASTTGEMTEAFF.

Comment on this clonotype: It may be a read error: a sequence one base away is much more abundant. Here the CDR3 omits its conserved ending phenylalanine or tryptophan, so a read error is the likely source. Here the CDR3 DNA reads TGTGCCAGCAGTTCCGACAGGTACAATCAGCCCCAGCATTCT. Translation: CASSSDRYNQPQHS. V gene TRBV27 combines with J gene TRBJ1-5, with D maybe TRBD1 (6 bases). This CDR3 is built from 14 residues. V was trimmed by 4 bases and J by 3 bases, leaving 10 bases between them. The V gene's germline CDR1 is MNHEY and CDR2 SMNVEV (reference sequence).

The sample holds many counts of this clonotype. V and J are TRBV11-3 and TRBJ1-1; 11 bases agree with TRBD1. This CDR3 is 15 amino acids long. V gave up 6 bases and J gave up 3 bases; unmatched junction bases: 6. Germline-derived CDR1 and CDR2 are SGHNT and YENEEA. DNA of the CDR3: TGTGCCAGCAGAAGGACAGGGGGCAGGTACACTGAAGCTTTCTTT. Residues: CASRRTGGRYTEAFF.

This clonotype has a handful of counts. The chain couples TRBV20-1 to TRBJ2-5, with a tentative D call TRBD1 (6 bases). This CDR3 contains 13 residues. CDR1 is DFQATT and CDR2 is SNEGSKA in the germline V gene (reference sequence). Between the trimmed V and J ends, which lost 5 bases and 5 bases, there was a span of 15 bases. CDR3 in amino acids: CSADPRGWETQYF. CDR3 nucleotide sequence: TGCAGTGCTGACCCCAGGGGCTGGGAGACCCAGTACTTC.

CDR3 sequence (DNA): TGTGCCAGCAGTGCTAGGGGGACTAGCGGGAGGGGATGGACCCAAGAGACCCAGTACTTC. Its protein is CASSARGTSGRGWTQETQYF. The chain links TRBV28 to TRBJ2-5; 16 bases map to TRBD2. The trim removed 5 bases at V and 1 base at J, leaving 13 bases unmatched. The germline CDR1 and CDR2 sequences are MDHEN and SYDVKM. The CDR3 totals 20 residues.

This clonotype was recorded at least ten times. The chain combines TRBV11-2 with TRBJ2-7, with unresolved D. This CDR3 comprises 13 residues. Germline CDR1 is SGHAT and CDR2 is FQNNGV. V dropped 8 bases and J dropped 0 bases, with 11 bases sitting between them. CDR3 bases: TGTGCCAGCGGGTGGACGGCCTCCTACGAGCAGTACTTC. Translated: CASGWTASYEQYF.

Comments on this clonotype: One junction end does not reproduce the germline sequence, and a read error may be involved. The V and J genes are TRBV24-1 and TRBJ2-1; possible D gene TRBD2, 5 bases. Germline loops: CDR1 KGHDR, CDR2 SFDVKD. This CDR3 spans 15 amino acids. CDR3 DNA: TGTGCCACCAATGATCCGGGCCCCGGGGAGAATGAGCAGTTCTTC. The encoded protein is CATNDPGPGENEQFF.